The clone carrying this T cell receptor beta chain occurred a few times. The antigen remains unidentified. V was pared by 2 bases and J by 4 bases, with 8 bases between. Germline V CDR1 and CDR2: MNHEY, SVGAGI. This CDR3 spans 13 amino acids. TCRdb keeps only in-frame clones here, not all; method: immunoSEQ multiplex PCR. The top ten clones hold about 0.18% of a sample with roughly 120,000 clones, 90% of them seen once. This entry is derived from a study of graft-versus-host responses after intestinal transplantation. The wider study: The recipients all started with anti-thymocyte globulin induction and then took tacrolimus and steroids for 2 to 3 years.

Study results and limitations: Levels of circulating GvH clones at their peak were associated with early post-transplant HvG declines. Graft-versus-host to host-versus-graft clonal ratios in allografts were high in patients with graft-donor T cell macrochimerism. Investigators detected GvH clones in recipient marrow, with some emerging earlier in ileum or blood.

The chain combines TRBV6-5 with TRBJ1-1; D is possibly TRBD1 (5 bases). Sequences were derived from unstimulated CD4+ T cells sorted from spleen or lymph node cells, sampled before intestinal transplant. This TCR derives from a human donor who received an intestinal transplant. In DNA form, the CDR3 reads TGTGCCAGCAGTTACAGGGGAGGCACTGAAGCTTTCTTT. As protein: CASSYRGGTEAFF.